This T cell receptor (beta chain) emerged from a study of cytomegalovirus exposure and HLA in healthy donors (dated by TCRdb to 2015 to 2018). For the wider study: An earlier analysis of approximately 590 of the donors reported roughly 270 Gb of sequence data and some 100 million unique TCR beta sequences from about 179 million T cells. The genetic ancestry cluster associated with self-reported Caucasian donors included around 76% of the roughly 410 genotyped donors. An early release covering about 600 HLA-typed donors comprised approximately 300 gigabases of sequencing data and 85 million to 100 million unique TCR sequences. In the later analysis, no new phenotypic data were used to find candidate immune exposures; instead, reliance was placed on TCR beta sequences and their occurrence across donors. The study was designed to test whether signatures of past pathogen exposure could be identified by cataloging public T cell receptors. In a later genetic analysis, genome-wide SNP genotypes for about three fifths of the roughly 670 donors were used, and that subset was treated as a discovery cohort. In addition to the first cohort of around 670 subjects, a separate validation cohort of 130 or so different subjects was used. Using immunosequencing, the study profiled T cell repertoires from some 670 subjects and related those repertoires to cytomegalovirus serostatus. Alongside the repertoire data, information on donor age, sex, ethnicity and CMV serostatus was compiled. The number of typed donors differed by locus: roughly 620-630 for A, B, C, DRB1 and DQB1; approximately 530 for DQA1; some 590 for DPA1; and around 450 for DPB1. High-throughput TCR immunosequencing, statistical association of individual TCRs with disease status, and machine learning were combined to predict cytomegalovirus infection status. A later analysis re-analyzed previously published TCR beta repertoires from roughly 600 donors and added high-resolution HLA genotyping to study TCR occurrence patterns. Every discovery cohort repertoire had been produced on one sequencing platform. HLA typing included class I and class II loci at four-digit resolution. Five DR-DQ haplotypes were treated as single units for association and clustering because of strong linkage in the cohort. To decide whether each TCR beta V gene segment behaved as functional or pseudogenic, an earlier analysis of some 600 of the donors relied on high-throughput TCR beta sequencing. Across approximately 400 genotyped donors of the cohort, an average of about 240,000 unique TCR beta nucleotide sequences per donor were sequenced, and 15% to 20% of those sequences were non-productive.

In the case of this clone: Its target antigen remains unknown.

The library was generated by the immunoSEQ multiplex PCR assay. For the multiplex PCR, a mixture combining 60 forward primers for TCR Vbeta segments and 13 reverse primers for TCR Jbeta segments was used. The CDR3 region of rearranged TCR beta genes was amplified from genomic DNA with a multiplex PCR assay. The Illumina HiSeq System was used to sequence the amplified TCR beta libraries as 87-base-pair reads. Under the source paper's analysis protocol: In a later analysis, some 80 million unique TCR beta chains were counted across the approximately 640 repertoires, and roughly 11 million of these chains were shared by at least two donors. Raw reads were error-corrected and collapsed into unique sequences by a nearest-neighbor algorithm in which closely related sequences were merged to remove PCR and sequencing errors. V, D and J gene segments were assigned by aligning CDR3 sequences to IMGT reference sequences. For a sequence to be retained, at least a six-nucleotide match to both a V gene segment and a J gene segment was required. Rearrangements were classified as productive when the CDR3 lacked stop codons and remained in frame with V and J, and all other rearrangements were classified as non-productive. Following IMGT convention, CDR3 was defined as the stretch from the second conserved V-encoded cysteine up to the conserved J-encoded phenylalanine. In an earlier analysis of 587 of the donors, sequences lacking an unambiguous match to a single V gene segment were excluded. In an earlier analysis of 587 of the donors, V segments were called functional above 56.7% productive rearrangements and were called segregating when the between-donor standard deviation exceeded 5%. A statistical classification framework was developed to diagnose cytomegalovirus status using the catalog of TCR beta chain sequences. In a later analysis, V and J genes were assigned by comparing TCR nucleotide sequences against IMGT/GENE-DB human TR gene sequences. The TCRdist pipeline was used in a later analysis to assign CDR3 sequences and most-parsimonious VDJ recombination scenarios. In a later analysis, each TCR beta chain was defined by its CDR3 amino acid sequence together with its V-gene family, and reads without a unique V-gene family were excluded. In a later analysis, approximately 590 highly shared, low-generation-probability nucleotide sequences were removed to address suspected cross-contamination and a sequencing artifact. A later analysis calculated a clonal expansion index for each public chain from normalized within-repertoire ranks of inferred template counts. In a later analysis, generation probabilities were computed using a VDJ recombination model fitted to out-of-frame rearrangements, and the results were checked against IGoR. In a later analysis, hypergeometric tests were used to score TCR-TCR, TCR-HLA and TCR-CMV co-occurrence, with a repertoire-size bias correction applied to TCR pairs. A later analysis estimated false discovery rates by permuting HLA or CMV assignments 20 times. In a later analysis, co-occurring TCRs were grouped with DBSCAN, and TCRdist sequence similarity was added when clustering was performed within HLA-allele-positive subsets. Co-occurrence clustering excluded repertoires with fewer than 30,000 or more than 120,000 public chains, plus five with anomalous nucleotide sharing. TCRdb re-hosts the immuneACCESS table, in-frame sequences only. Its copies lack some clones; in the studies checked, an unresolved V gene accounts for under half of them, and the cause for the rest is not known. The V and J calls and the clone size are those of that table, but D and trimming were determined from the DNA. The sample table includes 150,000 to 200,000 clones. In total, the top ten clones hold less than 6.5% of the sample.

In total, about 650 healthy bone marrow donors made up the cohort. At the time of sampling, every cohort member was nominally healthy, though immune exposures that went unrecorded were likely present. The donor tested CMV seronegative, placing the donor among the 352 seronegative members of the cohort. A peripheral blood sample was provided by each donor, and peripheral blood mononuclear cells were used for TCR beta sequencing. The Qiagen DNeasy Blood Extraction Kit was used to extract genomic DNA from the blood cell samples. For CDR1 and CDR2, the germline V gene lists SNHLY and FYNNEI. Inclusive of the bounding cysteine and phenylalanine, the CDR3 is 14 residues long. Solely the CDR3 DNA is kept, with 42 bases framed from the first base. V sheds 7 bases and J sheds 5 bases, leaving 17 bases between their ends. The research as a whole found: In the study, around 160 TCR beta chains were listed as associated with cytomegalovirus. A further reported finding was that TCR beta sequences accurately predicted the HLA-A and HLA-B alleles for most subjects in the first cohort. A later analysis found that most CMV-associated TCR beta chains appeared HLA-restricted, with HLA associations seemingly driven largely by CMV exposure. The cohort was sequenced for TCR beta chains only, and without alpha or paired-chain data the features that could be detected were limited. Correlated functional status among segregating V segments might be attributable to linkage disequilibrium, but an unknown experimental factor could not be ruled out. The presence/absence analyses assumed that sequencing depth was roughly uniform across donors, and that assumption may not be true. Strong co-occurrence of HLA alleles, especially DR and DQ, made assigning TCR associations to individual alleles difficult. The classifier was reported to diagnose cytomegalovirus status with high specificity and sensitivity in both the original and validation cohorts. The earlier analysis of 587 of the donors excluded some 15 rarely observed V segments, including chromosome 9 orphons, because counts were too low. In a later analysis, HLA-associated TCR beta chains were found to be more clonally expanded and to have lower generation probabilities than equally common non-associated chains. A cluster of highly shared sequence variants was judged likely to represent a technical artifact of the sequencing pipeline. In a later analysis, the rate of TCR association differed among HLA loci, with DRB1 alleles having the most associated TCRs and HLA-C alleles having the fewest. In a later genetic analysis, a missense DCLRE1C variant was associated with V-gene and J-gene trimming of TCR beta chains, and the association was replicated in an independent cohort. HLA typing was unavailable for some donors at each locus, so association tests used only the typed subset. The 87-base-pair reads could not distinguish some IMGT-functional V segments, including TRBV6-2 and TRBV6-3, so those segments were excluded. At a false discovery rate of 0.05, a later analysis linked about 17,000 TCR beta sequences to specific HLA alleles. In vitro tests confirmed that a few of the cytomegalovirus-associated TCR beta chains recognize cytomegalovirus antigens. According to a later genetic analysis, donors in an Asian-associated ancestry cluster had fewer N-insertions in productive TCRs than the approximately 700-donor mean. Most TCR sequences were observed very rarely across donors, whereas some public TCRs were present in many individuals. The authors suggested that the approach could potentially be generalized to other disease states and immunological phenotypes. In a later analysis, several top co-occurrence clusters were reported to appear linked to parvovirus B19, influenza, CMV and Epstein-Barr virus. Broadly in line with IMGT annotations, most TCR beta V segments showed up in productive rearrangements about 87% or about 30% of the time in an earlier analysis of approximately 600 of the donors. For the cohort, immune exposure information was limited to CMV serostatus.

The specimen was PBMCs. The TCR originated in a man under 40 in good health and CMV-seronegative. The chain is made from TRBV2 and TRBJ2-5, and perhaps TRBD2 as D gene, on 7 matching bases. The CDR3 amino acid sequence is: CASMGGGAGETQYF. The nucleotide sequence reads as follows: TGTGCCAGCATGGGTGGGGGGGCCGGTGAGACCCAGTACTTC. With the portions outside the CDR3 filled from the reference TRBV2 and TRBJ2-5 genes, the complete variable region becomes EPEVTQTPSHQVTQMGQEVILRCVPISNHLYFYWYRQILGQKVEFLVSFYNNEISEKSEIFDDQFSVERPDGSNFTLKIRSTKLEDSAMYFCASMGGGAGETQYFGPGTRLLVL.